The 15 T cell receptor beta chains in this list originate from one sample, sequenced in a study of T-cell reconstitution after alpha-beta-depleted transplantation in children. As it was prepared, the TCRbeta library received unique molecular identifiers. TCRdb processed the PCR reads anew with MiXCR; each CDR3 protein has one entry. Here the sample spans 500,000 to 650,000 distinct CDR3 sequences, over 10% being singletons. The sample in question was PBMCs, mostly from graft donor cells, obtained 360 days after TCRalphabeta/CD19-depleted stem cell transplant. These receptor sequences come from a male patient younger than 18 who had a stem cell transplant for acute myeloid leukemia, so the T cells may come from the graft donor.

This clonotype was detected a few times. The CDR3 protein is CSARDGTGLGEAFF. The CDR3 region has the DNA TGCAGTGCTAGAGATGGCACAGGATTAGGTGAAGCTTTCTTT. The chain uses TRBV20-1 and TRBJ1-1; possibly TRBD1 for D (5 bases). CDR1 is DFQATT, CDR2 SNEGSKA, per germline (reference sequence). The V gene lost 0 bases and the J gene lost 7 bases, with 15 bases spanning the gap. The CDR3 sequence is 14 residues long.

The chain recombines TRBV6-1 with TRBJ1-1, with 12 bases aligning to TRBD1. The CDR3 length is 19 residues. Trimming cost V 5 bases and J 7 bases; bases outside gene matches: 20. CDR1 and CDR2 from the germline V gene are MNHNS and SASEGT. CDR3: CASSPRDRGRNYPGFEAFF. CDR3 coding DNA: TGTGCCAGCAGTCCCCGGGACAGGGGGCGGAATTACCCCGGATTTGAAGCTTTCTTT.

This clonotype has ten or more counts. The V call is TRBV9, the J call TRBJ2-4; D is undetermined. Deletions cut 0 bases from V and 10 bases from J, with 5 bases between. The germline V gene encodes CDR1 SGDLS and CDR2 YYNGEE. The CDR3 is made up of 11 amino acids. The CDR3 is CASSVGTIQYF. In DNA, the CDR3 is TGTGCCAGCAGCGTAGGAACAATTCAGTACTTC.

The rearrangement links TRBV11-2 to TRBJ2-3; 10 bases align to TRBD2. Germline V CDR1 and CDR2: SGHAT, FQNNGV. The CDR3 has 19 residues. The junction had 13 bases not matched to a gene; V was cut back by 3 bases and J by 1 base. CDR3 DNA: TGTGCCAGCAGCTTCCCCGAGCGGGAGGGCTCATTTCGCACAGATACGCAGTATTTT. Residues: CASSFPEREGSFRTDTQYF.

This clonotype was seen ten or more times. V gene TRBV12-3 or TRBV12-4 combines with J gene TRBJ2-7; D assignment may be TRBD1 or TRBD2 (5 bases each). The CDR3 is 15 residues long. V was pared by 6 bases and J by 0 bases, with 15 bases between. CDR3 coding DNA: TGTGCCAGCAGCCCCAAGCCAGGGAGCTCCTACGAGCAGTACTTC. This encodes CASSPKPGSSYEQYF.

This clonotype was found a few times. V is TRBV5-1 and J is TRBJ2-4; 11 bases fit TRBD1. This CDR3 is 18 amino acids long. Germline CDR1 and CDR2: SGHRS and YFSETQ. The trim removed 0 bases at V and 1 base at J, leaving 6 bases unmatched. CDR3 protein: CASSLARTGGAAKNIQYF. CDR3 coding DNA: TGCGCCAGCAGCTTGGCCCGGACAGGGGGCGCGGCCAAAAACATTCAGTACTTC. Looking up the rest from reference TRBV5-1 and TRBJ2-4 gives the full variable domain: KAGVTQTPRYLIKTRGQQVTLSCSPISGHRSVSWYQQTPGQGLQFLFEYFSETQRNKGNFPGRFSGRQFSNSRSEMNVSTLELGDSALYLCASSLARTGGAAKNIQYFGAGTRLSVL.

In DNA, the CDR3 is TGCAGCTTAACAGGGTACCAAGAGACCCAGTACTTC. Its protein product is CSLTGYQETQYF. The chain uses TRBV29-1 and TRBJ2-5, with a tentative D call TRBD1 (6 bases). There are 12 residues in the CDR3. V was shortened by 8 bases and J by 0 bases, with 10 bases between the two germline ends. Germline CDR1 SQVTM, CDR2 ANQGSEA.

This clonotype appeared a few times. The chain carries TRBV7-2 and TRBJ1-6; TRBD1 aligns across 8 bases. V dropped 3 bases and J dropped 7; count of bases not matched to a gene: 5. CDR3 length: 15 amino acids. CDR1 is SGHTA, CDR2 FQGNSA, per germline. The CDR3 loop is CASSFYGQGNSPLHF. The CDR3 nucleotides read TGTGCCAGCAGCTTCTATGGACAGGGAAATTCACCCCTCCACTTT. Complete variable domain (other parts from reference TRBV7-2 and TRBJ1-6): GAGVSQSPSNKVTEKGKDVELRCDPISGHTALYWYRQSLGQGLEFLIYFQGNSAPDKSGLPSDRFSAERTGGSVSTLTIQRTQQEDSAVYLCASSFYGQGNSPLHFGNGTRLTVT.

There are a few counts of this clonotype. The gene calls are TRBV2 and TRBJ2-4; TRBD1 might be the D (6 bases). The CDR3 runs 15 residues. The germline V and J ends were trimmed by 6 bases and 2 bases, with 14 bases remaining between them. Per germline, CDR1 SNHLY and CDR2 FYNNEI. In nucleotides, the CDR3 is TGTGCCAGCAGGCAAAGGACAGTGACCAAAAACATTCAGTACTTC. It encodes CASRQRTVTKNIQYF.

This chain links TRBV7-8 with TRBJ2-7; 12 nucleotides agree with TRBD1. The CDR3 is made up of 18 amino acids. Germline CDR1 reads SGHVS; CDR2 reads FQNEAQ. J was trimmed by 6 bases and V by 5 bases; bases with no gene match: 17. The CDR3 coding sequence is TGTGCCAGCAGCCGGGACAGGGGGCTCTCCTCTAGCGGGAGCGAGCAGTACTTC. The encoded protein is CASSRDRGLSSSGSEQYF.

The chain joins TRBV7-2 to TRBJ2-7; 9 positions match TRBD1. The ends lost 5 bases at V and 5 bases at J; junction bases unmatched: 10. CDR1 SGHTA and CDR2 FQGNSA come from the germline V gene. The CDR3 covers 15 residues. This CDR3 is CASSPKGTGFHEQYF. CDR3 sequence (DNA): TGTGCCAGCAGCCCAAAAGGGACAGGGTTCCACGAGCAGTACTTC.

The chain is built from TRBV28 and TRBJ2-3, with 7 bases aligning to TRBD2. The junction had 6 bases not matched to a gene; V was cut back by 4 bases and J by 2 bases. The CDR3 runs to 15 residues. The germline V gene encodes CDR1 MDHEN and CDR2 SYDVKM. The chain's CDR3 is CASSSGRVYTDTQYF. The CDR3 DNA sequence: TGTGCCAGCAGTTCTGGGAGGGTCTACACAGATACGCAGTATTTT.

The table lists this clonotype with a few counts. The rearrangement links TRBV20-1 to TRBJ2-1, with 7 bases lining up with TRBD2. V was clipped by 6 bases and J by 1 base; unmatched bases: 6. Germline loops: CDR1 DFQATT, CDR2 SNEGSKA (reference sequence). This CDR3 has 14 residues. In DNA, the CDR3 is TGCAGTGCCGATGGACTAGAATCCTACAATGAGCAGTTCTTC. This sequence encodes CSADGLESYNEQFF.

This clonotype was observed a few times. The chain is built from TRBV6-5 and TRBJ1-2; D remains unclear. From germline, CDR1 is MNHEY and CDR2 SVGAGI. This CDR3 region has 17 residues. The V gene lost 2 bases and the J gene lost 5 bases, with 21 bases spanning the gap. In DNA form, the CDR3 reads TGTGCCAGCAGTTACACCCTCGTGACCGCGTGGTATTATGGCTACACCTTC. Protein sequence: CASSYTLVTAWYYGYTF.

The genes are TRBV29-1 and TRBJ2-7; TRBD1 is a possible D gene (5 bases). The CDR3 totals 12 residues. Germline lookup yields CDR1 SQVTM and CDR2 ANQGSEA. The V end was cut by 4 bases, the J end by 7 bases, with 14 bases between. The CDR3 sequence: CSVARHQGEQYF. DNA for the CDR3: TGCAGCGTTGCCCGTCATCAGGGTGAGCAGTACTTC.